These 20 T cell receptor beta chains were sequenced from one sample in a study of blood T cells in healthy people across ages. With a J-beta primer mix and a sample-barcoded 5' primer, a second PCR ran 7 to 11 cycles. From the 5' RACE reads, TCRdb called clonotypes with MiXCR, one entry per CDR3 protein. Counted here are more than 800,000 distinct CDR3 sequences, under 35% occurring once; the ten biggest clones make up roughly 17%. The sequenced sample consisted of blood. All receptors derive from an elderly woman in good health.

This clonotype was seen just once. A read error may explain this, as a much larger clone is one base away. This chain links TRBV6-1 with TRBJ1-2, with D unclear. The CDR3 sequence is 13 residues long. Germline V gene lookup returns CDR1 MNHNS and CDR2 SASEGT. The CDR3 protein is CASSEQDNCGYTF. The CDR3 region has the DNA TGTGCCAGCAGTGAACAGGATAACTGTGGCTACACCTTC.

The chain employs TRBV7-2 and TRBJ1-6, with D perhaps TRBD1 (6 bases). Germline loops: CDR1 SGHTA, CDR2 FQGNSA. V shed 5 bases and J shed 9 bases, with 26 bases lying between them. The CDR3 length is 18 residues. CDR3 in DNA: TGTGCCAGCAGCCGCCGTGGGAGGGGCGAAATAGGGGGTTCACCCCTCCACTTT. It is translated as CASSRRGRGEIGGSPLHF.

This chain connects TRBV12-3 or TRBV12-4 to TRBJ2-6; D is ambiguous. The CDR3 extends over 14 amino acids. V shed 8 bases and J shed 4 bases, with 12 bases lying between them. The CDR3 here is CASCGRIGANVLTF. The CDR3 DNA follows: TGTGCCAGCTGCGGTCGGATAGGGGCCAACGTCCTGACTTTC.

The V call is TRBV13, the J call TRBJ2-3; unclear D gene. The CDR3 has 21 residues. CDR1 and CDR2 from the germline V gene are PRHDT and FYEKMQ (reference sequence). V lost 4 bases to trimming and J lost 0 bases, with 29 bases between them. The CDR3 sequence: CASSYLDARLGIHPSTDTQYF. CDR3 nucleotide sequence: TGTGCCAGCAGCTACCTGGACGCGCGCCTTGGGATTCACCCTAGCACAGATACGCAGTATTTT.

This chain joins TRBV7-2 and TRBJ1-5; no definite D call. The ends were cut back, 4 bases at V and 4 bases at J, with 8 bases in the middle. Germline V gene lookup returns CDR1 SGHTA and CDR2 FQGNSA. This CDR3 has 13 residues. The CDR3 spells CASSSHINQPQHF. CDR3 nucleotide sequence: TGTGCCAGCAGCTCCCATATAAATCAGCCCCAGCATTTT.

This clonotype appeared many times. The gene calls are TRBV5-1 and TRBJ1-2; 11 bases are a match to TRBD1. V dropped 7 bases and J dropped 4; count of bases not matched to a gene: 3. Germline-derived CDR1 and CDR2 are SGHRS and YFSETQ. The CDR3 covers 13 residues. CDR3 in amino acids: CASRTGGGYGYTF. CDR3 bases: TGCGCCAGCCGGACAGGGGGCGGCTATGGCTACACCTTC.

Note on this clonotype: This clone may be a read error of a much larger clone one base away. V and J are TRBV7-2 and TRBJ2-5; 8 bases are a match to TRBD1. After removal of 11 bases from V and 5 bases from J, the junction contained 13 bases not matched to a gene. Germline V lookup: CDR1 SGHTA, CDR2 FQGNSA. The CDR3 runs to 14 residues. DNA of the CDR3: TGTGCCGGCGGACCAGGGGGCTCTGGGGAGACCCAGTACTTC. Encoded protein: CAGGPGGSGETQYF.

As for this clonotype: Being one base from a much bigger clone, this may be a read error. This chain links TRBV7-6 with TRBJ1-1, with a possible D match to TRBD1 (6 bases). The ends were cut back, 5 bases at V and 6 bases at J, with 13 bases in the middle. CDR1 is SGHVS, CDR2 FNYEAQ, per germline. The CDR3 covers 13 residues. The CDR3 DNA reads TGTGCCAGCAGCGCGGACAGTAACGCTGAAGCTTTCTTT. This gives the protein CASSADSNAEAFF.

The chain recombines TRBV20-1 with TRBJ1-1; 9 bases line up with TRBD1. Per germline, CDR1 DFQATT and CDR2 SNEGSKA (reference sequence). V trimming: 6 bases; J trimming: 11 bases; junction bases outside the gene matches: 7. The CDR3 covers 11 residues. The CDR3 DNA reads TGCAGTGCCCGGACAGGGGATTGGGCTTTCTTT. It specifies CSARTGDWAFF.

The V and J genes are TRBV5-1 and TRBJ2-5; 8 bases are a match to TRBD1. The J call is uncertain, as TRBJ2-7 better fits the DNA end. Germline V gene data show CDR1 as SGHRS and CDR2 as YFSETQ. The CDR3 runs to 16 residues. The CDR3 region is CASSSGDRLITDEQYF. The CDR3 coding sequence is TGCGCCAGCAGCTCGGGGGACAGGCTGATTACTGACGAGCAGTACTTC.

This clonotype has ten or more counts. The rearrangement uses TRBV4-2 and TRBJ2-3; TRBD1 matches at 7 bases. Germline lookup yields CDR1 LGHNA and CDR2 YNFKEQ. This CDR3 contains 15 residues. With 4 bases clipped from V and 5 bases from J, the junction kept 9 bases outside the gene matches. The CDR3 sequence: CASSRGQARGDTQYF. The CDR3 bases are TGTGCCAGCAGCCGTGGACAGGCGAGGGGAGATACGCAGTATTTT.

The chain is built from TRBV7-2 and TRBJ1-4, with D possibly TRBD1 on 5 matching bases. The germline V gene has CDR1 SGHTA and CDR2 FQGNSA. V lost 8 bases, J lost 13 bases, and 23 bases lay in between. The CDR3 has 14 amino acids. The CDR3 DNA is TGTGCCAGCGGCCCCGGGACGCGGGGGTCGGGACTGTTTTTT. This codes for CASGPGTRGSGLFF. Drawing the rest from reference TRBV7-2 and TRBJ1-4, the complete variable domain is GAGVSQSPSNKVTEKGKDVELRCDPISGHTALYWYRQSLGQGLEFLIYFQGNSAPDKSGLPSDRFSAERTGGSVSTLTIQRTQQEDSAVYLCASGPGTRGSGLFFGSGTQLSVL.

At least ten counts were recorded for this clonotype. The V call is TRBV12-3 or TRBV12-4, the J call TRBJ1-2; TRBD1 matches 9 bases. Trimming took 5 bases from V and 2 from J; bases not matched to a gene: 6. The CDR3 spans 15 residues. The CDR3 DNA sequence: TGTGCCAGCAGTCCCCAAGGGACAGGGAACTATGGCTACACCTTC. It codes for CASSPQGTGNYGYTF.

Note on this clonotype: A much bigger clone sits one base away, suggesting this may be a read error. The genes are TRBV6-5 and TRBJ2-7; 9 bases line up with TRBD2. Germline-derived CDR1 and CDR2 are MNHEY and SVGAGI. The V gene end was trimmed by 5 bases and the J gene end by 7 bases; junction bases not matched to a gene: 12. The CDR3 spans 15 residues. This CDR3 is CASSRTSAIYDEQYF. CDR3 bases: TGTGCCAGCAGTCGGACTAGCGCGATCTACGATGAGCAGTACTTC.

This clonotype was observed many times. This sequence joins TRBV7-9 and TRBJ1-2, with unresolved D. V was shortened by 5 bases and J by 10 bases, with 11 bases between the two germline ends. CDR1 and CDR2 (germline): SEHNR, FQNEAQ (reference sequence). The CDR3 runs to 11 residues. CDR3 DNA: TGTGCCAGCAGCCCGACGGATGACTACACCTTC. The encoded protein is CASSPTDDYTF.

This clonotype was detected only a few times. V usage is TRBV4-3 and J usage is TRBJ1-4; D remains unclear. The CDR3 is 12 residues long. V dropped 1 base and J dropped 7 bases, with 4 bases sitting between them. Germline CDR1 LGHNA, CDR2 YSLEER. In DNA, the CDR3 is TGCGCCAGCAGCCAAGCGGGTGAAAAACTGTTTTTT. It encodes CASSQAGEKLFF.

CDR3 in amino acids: CSVGTGSYEQYF. As DNA, the CDR3 is TGCAGCGTTGGGACAGGCTCCTACGAGCAGTACTTC. The rearrangement joins TRBV29-1 to TRBJ2-7, with 7 nucleotides matching TRBD1. Per germline, CDR1 SQVTM and CDR2 ANQGSEA. The length of the CDR3 is 12 residues. J gave up 0 bases and V 4 bases, and 0 bases lay outside the gene matches.

The CDR3 DNA reads TGTGCCAGCTCACTGTTCGATCCCCGGGCAGCTGGGGCCAACGTCCTGACTTTC. This translates into CASSLFDPRAAGANVLTF. The rearrangement uses TRBV18 and TRBJ2-6; D is undetermined. The CDR3 covers 18 residues. Germline CDR1 is KGHSH and CDR2 is LQKENI. The V and J ends lost 4 bases and 2 bases respectively, with 18 bases between them.

This clonotype has at least ten counts. The CDR3 here is CASSLRTGGVGYTF. In nucleotides, the CDR3 is TGCGCCAGCAGCTTGAGGACAGGGGGCGTTGGCTACACCTTC. The chain combines TRBV5-1 with TRBJ1-2; TRBD1 aligns across 11 bases. The CDR3 has 14 residues. Germline CDR1 SGHRS, CDR2 YFSETQ. V lost 1 base and J lost 7; bases outside the gene matches: 3.

As to this clonotype: This sequence may be a read error, since a much larger clone differs from it by one base. The chain joins TRBV18 to TRBJ2-6, with 7 bases identical to TRBD2. The CDR3 is 20 residues long. Germline CDR1 is KGHSH and CDR2 is LQKENI. Trimming took 2 bases from V and 0 from J; bases not matched to a gene: 13. CDR3 nucleotides: TGTGCCAGCTCACCAAAGCCTCCGGGGAGGGCACCCTCTGGGGCCAACGTCCTGACTTTC. Protein product: CASSPKPPGRAPSGANVLTF.